The T cell receptor beta chain under discussion was sequenced for a study of control samples from healthy donors and cancer patients. Some clones are missing from TCRdb's copy, which holds only in-frame ones; the method was immunoSEQ multiplex PCR. The repertoire includes 180,000 or so clones, 90% to 95% of them detected once, and approximately 1.6% sits in the top ten. V was cut by 3 bases and J by 1 base, with 12 bases left in between. Germline CDR1 SEHNR, CDR2 FQNEAQ (reference sequence). The CDR3 spans 15 residues. The sequence was collected from a woman in her 30s in good health. The chain links TRBV7-9 to TRBJ1-1; weak D call: TRBD1 (6 bases). The sample comprised blood. In nucleotides, the CDR3 is TGTGCCAGCAGCTTGCGGGGCAGGGGGAACACTGAAGCTTTCTTT. This sequence encodes CASSLRGRGNTEAFF.